This T cell receptor beta chain was documented in a study of T cell responses to AZD1222 COVID-19 vaccine. TCRdb's table, derived via immunoSEQ multiplex PCR, lists solely in-frame clones and lacks some. The repertoire includes roughly 140,000 clones, roughly 90% of them detected once, and about 1.6% sits in the top ten. The CDR3 extends over 12 amino acids. Trimming took off 8 bases at V and 4 bases at J, with 11 bases between the two ends. In germline, CDR1 is SNHLY, CDR2 FYNNEI. The sample was peripheral blood, taken 28 days after the second AZD1222 dose. This chain connects TRBV2 to TRBJ1-2; TRBD1 is a possible D gene (6 bases). The TCR sequence derives from an adult who received the AZD1222 COVID-19 vaccine. The CDR3 spells CASQQGSYGYTF. Here the CDR3 DNA reads TGTGCCAGCCAACAGGGTTCCTATGGCTACACCTTC.